This TCR beta chain is from a study of cytomegalovirus exposure and HLA in healthy donors. Amplification used 60 Vbeta primers and 13 Jbeta primers. The protocol was immunoSEQ multiplex PCR, while the TCRdb copy is restricted to in-frame clones and leaves out a portion. Among about 130,000 clones listed, around 73% were seen once. Trimming took 7 bases from V and 2 from J, leaving 13 bases between them. The CDR3 is made up of 15 amino acids. Germline CDR1 and CDR2: SGHTS and YDEGEE. The material sequenced was PBMCs. The J gene is TRBJ2-6, the V gene TRBV5-8, with D perhaps TRBD2 (5 bases). This sequence was found in a female donor in good health and CMV-seronegative. CDR3 in amino acids: CASGPLGTGANVLTF. DNA for the CDR3: TGTGCCAGCGGCCCTCTCGGGACTGGGGCCAACGTCCTGACTTTC. Based on the CDR3 plus reference TRBV5-8 and TRBJ2-6, the full variable domain is EAGVTQSPTHLIKTRGQQATLRCSPISGHTSVYWYQQALGLGLQFLLWYDEGEERNRGNFPPRFSGRQFPNYSSELNVNALELEDSALYLCASGPLGTGANVLTFGAGSRLTVL.